What follows are 21 T cell receptor beta chains derived from one specimen sequenced in a study of T cells in Graves' hyperthyroidism and ophthalmopathy. RNA transcripts were the template for amplifying TCR beta CDR3 regions. The primer set for the first-round RT-PCR of the TCR CDR3 was HTBI. TCRdb processed the multiplex PCR reads anew with MiXCR; each CDR3 protein has one entry. The top ten clones hold roughly a fifth of a sample with more than 350,000 distinct CDR3 sequences, about 14% of them seen once. The sample consisted of blood. Receptors originate from a woman in her 30s with Graves' ophthalmopathy.

Many counts were recorded for this clonotype. The chain employs TRBV18 and TRBJ1-3; 9 bases are a match to TRBD1. The germline V gene encodes CDR1 KGHSH and CDR2 LQKENI. V shed 3 bases, J shed 2 bases, and the junction held 5 bases outside the gene matches. CDR3 length: 16 amino acids. The CDR3 bases are TGTGCCAGCTCACCGGGATACAGGGGGCCTGGAAACACCATATATTTT. Protein product: CASSPGYRGPGNTIYF.

This clonotype was seen once. This sequence joins TRBV11-3 and TRBJ2-1, with a tentative D call TRBD1 (6 bases). Trimming removed 6 bases from V and 3 bases from J, with 15 bases in between. Germline CDR1 SGHNT, CDR2 YENEEA. The CDR3 is 15 residues long. Here the CDR3 reads CASSFPGTHYNEQFF. CDR3 coding DNA: TGTGCCAGCAGTTTCCCCGGGACACACTACAATGAGCAGTTCTTC. The whole variable domain, remainder taken from reference TRBV11-3 and TRBJ2-1, is EAGVVQSPRYKIIEKKQPVAFWCNPISGHNTLYWYLQNLGQGPELLIRYENEEAVDDSQLPKDRFSAERLKGVDSTLKIQPAELGDSAVYLCASSFPGTHYNEQFFGPGTRLTVL.

This clonotype was seen only a few times. The chain has TRBV7-9 and TRBJ2-1, with D tentatively TRBD1 or TRBD2 (6 bases each). Germline V gene data show CDR1 as SEHNR and CDR2 as FQNEAQ (reference sequence). The CDR3 has 16 residues. V lost 3 bases and J lost 4, with 16 bases in between. CDR3 DNA sequence: TGTGCCAGCAGCTTCTACGGGGGCCCGCATTACAATGAGCAGTTCTTC. Translation gives CASSFYGGPHYNEQFF.

The chain recombines TRBV4-1 with TRBJ2-5; tentative D call: TRBD2 (7 bases). The CDR3 is 16 residues long. From germline, CDR1 is MGHRA and CDR2 YSYEKL. V lost 5 bases and J lost 1, with 17 bases in between. In DNA, the CDR3 is TGCGCCAGCAGCTCCGGACTAGAGGGGGTCCAAGAGACCCAGTACTTC. This codes for CASSSGLEGVQETQYF.

This clonotype was observed many times. CDR3 nucleotide sequence: TGTGCCAGCACCCCCGGGCGGACCACAGATACGCAGTATTTT. Protein product: CASTPGRTTDTQYF. This chain joins TRBV6-1 and TRBJ2-3; D gene ambiguous. Germline V gives CDR1 MNHNS, CDR2 SASEGT. The CDR3 is made up of 14 amino acids. Trimming removed 7 bases at V and 2 bases at J, with 13 bases between.

Only a few counts were recorded for this clonotype. This chain links TRBV29-1 with TRBJ2-7, with D perhaps matching TRBD1 (5 bases). Germline CDR1 SQVTM, CDR2 ANQGSEA. The CDR3 spans 14 residues. V was pared by 0 bases and J by 0 bases, with 9 bases between. The CDR3: CSVEDRTSSYEQYF. Written as DNA, the CDR3 is TGCAGCGTTGAAGACCGGACATCCTCCTACGAGCAGTACTTC.

This clonotype appeared many times. The chain couples TRBV11-2 to TRBJ1-1; tentative D call: TRBD1 (5 bases). The CDR3 totals 16 residues. Germline CDR1 reads SGHAT; CDR2 reads FQNNGV. Trimming took off 1 base at V and 3 bases at J, with 15 bases between the two ends. Here the CDR3 DNA reads TGTGCCAGCAGCTTAGGTCGCGGGGGGGTGGACACTGAAGCTTTCTTT. This codes for CASSLGRGGVDTEAFF.

This chain uses TRBV10-2 with TRBJ2-1; 7 positions agree with TRBD1. V lost 3 bases to trimming and J lost 9 bases; unmatched junction nucleotides: 8. Germline V CDR1 and CDR2: WSHSY, SAAADI. CDR3 length: 14 amino acids. CDR3 loop: CASSDRGLSSEQFF. CDR3 bases: TGCGCCAGCAGTGATAGGGGGCTTAGTAGTGAGCAGTTCTTC.

A remark on this clonotype: A read error may explain this, as a much larger clone is one base away. This chain connects TRBV27 to TRBJ1-6; no definite D call. This CDR3 has 14 residues. Germline V gene lookup returns CDR1 MNHEY and CDR2 SMNVEV (reference sequence). Trimming left V 2 bases short and J 7 bases short, with 9 bases between. CDR3 protein: CASSLMAGNSPLHF. DNA for the CDR3: TGTGCCAGCAGTTTAATGGCGGGGAATTCACCCCTCCACTTT.

The CDR3 coding sequence is TGTGCCAGCAGCGCCTCCCCTCTACAGGGTAGTCCCTATGGCTACACCTTC. Its protein is CASSASPLQGSPYGYTF. The V gene is TRBV9, the J gene TRBJ1-2; TRBD1 is a possible D gene (6 bases). The ends were cut back, 3 bases at V and 4 bases at J, with 22 bases in the middle. The CDR3 covers 17 residues. The germline gives CDR1 SGDLS, CDR2 YYNGEE.

In this sample, this clonotype turned up many times. CDR3 sequence: CASTSIRHEQYF. CDR3 nucleotide sequence: TGTGCCAGCACCTCAATCCGTCACGAGCAGTACTTC. The chain carries TRBV12-3 or TRBV12-4 and TRBJ2-7; no firm D call. This CDR3 region has 12 residues. Trimming pared 7 bases from V and 5 bases from J, leaving 12 bases between.

The chain recombines TRBV28 with TRBJ1-1, with D possibly being TRBD1 (5 bases). Trimming cost V 2 bases and J 3 bases, with 22 bases left between them. The CDR3 extends over 18 amino acids. The germline V gene encodes CDR1 MDHEN and CDR2 SYDVKM. The CDR3 bases are TGTGCCAGCAGTTTACCCCCCCGGGGCGGGGGTGGGTACACTGAAGCTTTCTTT. Its translation is CASSLPPRGGGGYTEAFF.

This clonotype was seen at least ten times. The J gene is TRBJ2-1, the V gene TRBV20-1; possibly TRBD2 for D (6 bases). There are 16 residues in the CDR3. The germline V and J ends were trimmed by 0 bases and 6 bases, with 18 bases remaining between them. CDR1 and CDR2 from the germline V gene are DFQATT and SNEGSKA (reference sequence). CDR3 region: CSARDRGSRLINEQFF. The DNA of the CDR3 is TGCAGTGCTAGAGATCGGGGGTCCCGATTGATCAATGAGCAGTTCTTC.

This clonotype has ten or more counts. The chain couples TRBV11-2 to TRBJ2-2; tentative D call: TRBD1 (6 bases). This CDR3 has 19 amino acids. The germline V and J ends were trimmed by 0 bases and 2 bases, with 19 bases remaining between them. From germline, CDR1 is SGHAT and CDR2 FQNNGV. CDR3 residues: CASSLEWAGTRSNTGELFF. DNA for the CDR3: TGTGCCAGCAGCTTAGAGTGGGCCGGGACACGAAGTAACACCGGGGAGCTGTTTTTT.

This clonotype was seen a handful of times. J is TRBJ2-2 and V is TRBV28, with D tentatively TRBD1 (5 bases). With 0 bases removed from V and 4 bases from J, the gap between germline ends came to 9 bases. The CDR3 has 15 amino acids. Germline CDR1 is MDHEN and CDR2 is SYDVKM. CDR3 residues: CASSLWGLVTGELFF. The CDR3 DNA sequence: TGTGCCAGCAGTTTATGGGGGCTCGTCACCGGGGAGCTGTTTTTT.

This clonotype has only a few counts. A read error is possible here, since a much larger clone lies one base away. The V call is TRBV3-1, the J call TRBJ2-2; D unclear. CDR1 and CDR2 from the germline V gene are LGHDT and YNNKEL (reference sequence). Trimming removed 1 base at V and 6 bases at J, with 9 bases between. The CDR3 has 14 amino acids. CDR3 in amino acids: CASSQGVTAGELFF. The CDR3 DNA reads TGTGCCAGCAGCCAAGGGGTAACAGCCGGGGAGCTGTTTTTT. Full variable domain (outside the CDR3, taken from reference TRBV3-1 and TRBJ2-2): DTAVSQTPKYLVTQMGNDKSIKCEQNLGHDTMYWYKQDSKKFLKIMFSYNNKELIINETVPNRFSPKSPDKAHLNLHINSLELGDSAVYFCASSQGVTAGELFFGEGSRLTVL.

This clonotype was seen at least ten times. The rearrangement joins TRBV11-3 to TRBJ2-7, with 11 bases fitting TRBD2. The V segment lost 6 bases and the J segment 5 bases; nucleotides outside the gene matches: 9. The CDR3 has 15 amino acids. Germline CDR1 and CDR2: SGHNT and YENEEA. The DNA of the CDR3 is TGTGCCAGCAGACCAAACCTAGCGGGGGGAAACGAGCAGTACTTC. This sequence encodes CASRPNLAGGNEQYF. Full variable domain (missing parts from reference TRBV11-3 and TRBJ2-7): EAGVVQSPRYKIIEKKQPVAFWCNPISGHNTLYWYLQNLGQGPELLIRYENEEAVDDSQLPKDRFSAERLKGVDSTLKIQPAELGDSAVYLCASRPNLAGGNEQYFGPGTRLTVT.

On this clonotype itself: A clone one base away is much larger, so this may be a read error. The chain uses TRBV2 and TRBJ1-2, with no clear D. CDR1 and CDR2 from the germline V gene are SNHLY and FYNNEI. V was clipped by 8 bases and J by 2 bases, with 9 bases between them. This CDR3 region has 12 residues. CDR3 region: CASPGENYGYTF. CDR3 coding DNA: TGTGCCAGCCCAGGTGAGAACTATGGCTACACCTTC.

J is TRBJ1-1 and V is TRBV20-1, with 9 nucleotides matching TRBD1. This CDR3 is built from 14 residues. Germline CDR1 reads DFQATT; CDR2 reads SNEGSKA (reference sequence). In nucleotides, the CDR3 is TGCAGGGGAACCGGGACAGGGAGTCGGACTGAAGCTTTCTTT. Residues: CRGTGTGSRTEAFF.

A few counts support this clonotype. At one of its ends the junction is not consistent with the germline gene, which may arise from a read error. The CDR3 bases are TGTGTCAGCAGAACGGTCACAGGGGGAGAGACCCAGTACTTC. It translates to CVSRTVTGGETQYF. The chain combines TRBV12-3 or TRBV12-4 with TRBJ2-5, with 8 nucleotides matching TRBD1. This CDR3 spans 14 amino acids.

The chain recombines TRBV6-1 with TRBJ2-1; TRBD1 matches 8 bases. The V segment lost 5 bases and the J segment 12 bases; nucleotides outside the gene matches: 12. This CDR3 has 14 residues. Per germline, CDR1 MNHNS and CDR2 SASEGT. In nucleotides, the CDR3 is TGTGCCAGCAGTATGACAGGGGCCACACCACGGCAGTTCTTC. Protein: CASSMTGATPRQFF.